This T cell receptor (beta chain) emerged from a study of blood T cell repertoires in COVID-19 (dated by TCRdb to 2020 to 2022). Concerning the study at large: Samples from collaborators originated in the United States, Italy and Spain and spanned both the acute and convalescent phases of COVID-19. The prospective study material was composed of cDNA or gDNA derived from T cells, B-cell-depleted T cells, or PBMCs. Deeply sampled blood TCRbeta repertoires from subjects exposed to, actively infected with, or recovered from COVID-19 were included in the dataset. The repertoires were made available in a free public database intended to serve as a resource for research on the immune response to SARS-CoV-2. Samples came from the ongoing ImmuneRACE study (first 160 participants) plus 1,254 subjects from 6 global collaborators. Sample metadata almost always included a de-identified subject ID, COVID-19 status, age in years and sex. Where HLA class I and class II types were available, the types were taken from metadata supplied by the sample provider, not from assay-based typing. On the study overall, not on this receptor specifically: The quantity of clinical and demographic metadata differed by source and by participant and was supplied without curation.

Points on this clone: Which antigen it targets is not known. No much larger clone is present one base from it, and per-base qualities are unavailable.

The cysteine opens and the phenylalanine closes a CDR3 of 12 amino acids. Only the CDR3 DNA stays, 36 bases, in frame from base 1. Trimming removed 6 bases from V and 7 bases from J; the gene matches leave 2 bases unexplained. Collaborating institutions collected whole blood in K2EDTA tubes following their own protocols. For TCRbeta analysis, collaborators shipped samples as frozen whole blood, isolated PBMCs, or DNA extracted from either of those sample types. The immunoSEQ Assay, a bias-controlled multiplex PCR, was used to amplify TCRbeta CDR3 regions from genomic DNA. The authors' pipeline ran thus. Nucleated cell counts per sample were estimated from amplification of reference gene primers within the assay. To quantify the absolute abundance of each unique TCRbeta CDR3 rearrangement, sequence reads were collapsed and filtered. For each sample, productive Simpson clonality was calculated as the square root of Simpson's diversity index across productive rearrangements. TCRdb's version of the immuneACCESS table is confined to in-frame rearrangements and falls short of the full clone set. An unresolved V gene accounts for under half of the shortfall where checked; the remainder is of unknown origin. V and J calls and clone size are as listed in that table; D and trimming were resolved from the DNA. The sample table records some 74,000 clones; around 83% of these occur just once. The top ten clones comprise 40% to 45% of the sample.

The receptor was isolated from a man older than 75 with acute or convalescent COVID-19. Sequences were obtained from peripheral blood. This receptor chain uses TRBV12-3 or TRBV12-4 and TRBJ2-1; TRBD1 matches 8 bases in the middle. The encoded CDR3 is CASRNRGNEQFF. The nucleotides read TGTGCCAGCAGGAACAGGGGGAATGAGCAGTTCTTC.